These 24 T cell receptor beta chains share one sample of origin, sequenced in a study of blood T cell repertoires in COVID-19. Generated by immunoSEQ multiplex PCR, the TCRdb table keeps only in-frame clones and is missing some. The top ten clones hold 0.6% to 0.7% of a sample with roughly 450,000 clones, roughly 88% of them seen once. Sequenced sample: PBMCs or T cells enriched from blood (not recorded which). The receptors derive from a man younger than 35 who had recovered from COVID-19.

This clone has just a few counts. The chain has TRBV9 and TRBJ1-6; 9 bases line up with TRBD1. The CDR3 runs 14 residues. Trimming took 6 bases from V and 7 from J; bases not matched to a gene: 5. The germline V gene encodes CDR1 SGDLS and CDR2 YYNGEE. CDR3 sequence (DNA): TGTGCCAGCACCCCAGGACAGGGGAATTCACCCCTCCACTTT. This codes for CASTPGQGNSPLHF. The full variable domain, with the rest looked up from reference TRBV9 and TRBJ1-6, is DSGVTQTPKHLITATGQRVTLRCSPRSGDLSVYWYQQSLDQGLQFLIQYYNGEERAKGNILERFSAQQFPDLHSELNLSSLELGDSALYFCASTPGQGNSPLHFGNGTRLTVT.

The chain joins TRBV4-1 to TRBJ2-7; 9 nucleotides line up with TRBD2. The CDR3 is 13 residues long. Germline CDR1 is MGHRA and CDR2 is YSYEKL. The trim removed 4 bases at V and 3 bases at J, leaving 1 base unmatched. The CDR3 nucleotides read TGCGCCAGCAGCCTTAGCGGGGGCTACGAGCAGTACTTC. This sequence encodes CASSLSGGYEQYF.

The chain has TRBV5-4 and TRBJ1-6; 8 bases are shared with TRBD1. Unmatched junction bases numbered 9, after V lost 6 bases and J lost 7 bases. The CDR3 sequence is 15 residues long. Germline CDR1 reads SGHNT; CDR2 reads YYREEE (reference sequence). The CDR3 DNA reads TGTGCCAGCACCCTAACCGGGACAGGCAATTCACCCCTCCACTTT. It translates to CASTLTGTGNSPLHF. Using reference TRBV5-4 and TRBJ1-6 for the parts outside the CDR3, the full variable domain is ETGVTQSPTHLIKTRGQQVTLRCSSQSGHNTVSWYQQALGQGPQFIFQYYREEENGRGNFPPRFSGLQFPNYSSELNVNALELDDSALYLCASTLTGTGNSPLHFGNGTRLTVT.

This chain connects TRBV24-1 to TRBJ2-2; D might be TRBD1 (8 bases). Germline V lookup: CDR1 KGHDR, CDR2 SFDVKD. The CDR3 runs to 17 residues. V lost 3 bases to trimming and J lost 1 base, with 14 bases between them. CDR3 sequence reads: CATSDPTGGGNTGELFF. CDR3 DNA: TGTGCCACCAGTGATCCCACAGGGGGGGGGAACACCGGGGAGCTGTTTTTT.

Here the CDR3 reads CASSVGGLPLHF. The CDR3 region has the DNA TGTGCCAGCAGCGTAGGCGGCCTACCCCTCCACTTT. The chain joins TRBV9 to TRBJ1-6, with D unresolved. The V gene lost 0 bases and the J gene lost 12 bases, with 7 bases spanning the gap. Per germline, CDR1 SGDLS and CDR2 YYNGEE. The CDR3 consists of 12 residues.

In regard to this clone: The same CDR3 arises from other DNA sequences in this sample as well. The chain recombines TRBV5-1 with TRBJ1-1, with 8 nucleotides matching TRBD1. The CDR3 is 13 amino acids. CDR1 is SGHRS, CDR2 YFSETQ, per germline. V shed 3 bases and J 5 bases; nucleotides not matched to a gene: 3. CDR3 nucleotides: TGCGCCAGCAGCTGGACAGGGTCGACTGAAGCTTTCTTT. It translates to CASSWTGSTEAFF.

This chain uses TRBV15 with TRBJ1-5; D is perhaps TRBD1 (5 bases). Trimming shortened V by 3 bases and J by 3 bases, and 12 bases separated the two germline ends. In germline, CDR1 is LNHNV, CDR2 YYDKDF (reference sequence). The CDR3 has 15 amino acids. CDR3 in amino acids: CATSSSDSFNQPQHF. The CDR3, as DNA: TGTGCCACCAGCAGCTCTGACAGTTTCAATCAGCCCCAGCATTTT.

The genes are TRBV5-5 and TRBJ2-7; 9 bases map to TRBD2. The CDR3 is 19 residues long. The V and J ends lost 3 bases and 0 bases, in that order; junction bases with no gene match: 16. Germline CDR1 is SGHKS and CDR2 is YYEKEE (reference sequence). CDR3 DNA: TGTGCCAGCAGCTCTAGCGGGGACCTTGACGGATGGAGCTCCTACGAGCAGTACTTC. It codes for CASSSSGDLDGWSSYEQYF.

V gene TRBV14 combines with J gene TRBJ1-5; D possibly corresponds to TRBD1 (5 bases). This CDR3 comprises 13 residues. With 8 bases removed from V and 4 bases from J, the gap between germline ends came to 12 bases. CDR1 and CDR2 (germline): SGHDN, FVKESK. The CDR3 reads CASSLRGNQPQHF. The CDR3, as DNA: TGTGCCAGCTCCCTGCGGGGGAATCAGCCCCAGCATTTT.

CDR3 in DNA: TGTGCCAGCAGTCGTCAGGGGGTAGCTTTCTTT. Translating gives CASSRQGVAFF. The chain employs TRBV6-2 or TRBV6-3 and TRBJ1-1; 7 nucleotides agree with TRBD1. The trim removed 5 bases at V and 10 bases at J, leaving 4 bases unmatched. There are 11 residues in the CDR3. CDR1 MNHEY and CDR2 SVGEGT come from the germline V gene.

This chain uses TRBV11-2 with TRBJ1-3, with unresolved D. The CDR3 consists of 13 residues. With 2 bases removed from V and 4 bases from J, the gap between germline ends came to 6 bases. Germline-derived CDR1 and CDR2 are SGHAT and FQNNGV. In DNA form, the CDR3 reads TGTGCCAGCAGCTTATTACAGGGAAACACCATATATTTT. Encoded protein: CASSLLQGNTIYF.

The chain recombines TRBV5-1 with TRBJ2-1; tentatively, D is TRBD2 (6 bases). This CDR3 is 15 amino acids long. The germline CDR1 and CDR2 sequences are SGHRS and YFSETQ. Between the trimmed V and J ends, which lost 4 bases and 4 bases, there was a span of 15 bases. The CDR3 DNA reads TGCGCCAGCAGCCCTGGGACTGGACGTTACAATGAGCAGTTCTTC. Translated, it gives CASSPGTGRYNEQFF. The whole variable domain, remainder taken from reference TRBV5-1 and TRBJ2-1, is KAGVTQTPRYLIKTRGQQVTLSCSPISGHRSVSWYQQTPGQGLQFLFEYFSETQRNKGNFPGRFSGRQFSNSRSEMNVSTLELGDSALYLCASSPGTGRYNEQFFGPGTRLTVL.

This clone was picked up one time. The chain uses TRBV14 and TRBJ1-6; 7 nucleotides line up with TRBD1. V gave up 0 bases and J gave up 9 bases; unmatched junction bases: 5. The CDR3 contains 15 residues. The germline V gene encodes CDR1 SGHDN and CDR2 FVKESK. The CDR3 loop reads CASSQDRGKFSPLHF. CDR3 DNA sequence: TGTGCCAGCAGCCAAGACAGGGGGAAGTTTTCACCCCTCCACTTT.

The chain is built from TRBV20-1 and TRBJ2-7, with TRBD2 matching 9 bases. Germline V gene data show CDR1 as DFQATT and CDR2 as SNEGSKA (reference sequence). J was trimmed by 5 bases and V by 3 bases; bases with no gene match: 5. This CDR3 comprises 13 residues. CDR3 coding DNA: TGCAGTGCTAGTGGCGGGAGGGGCAACGAGCAGTACTTC. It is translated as CSASGGRGNEQYF.

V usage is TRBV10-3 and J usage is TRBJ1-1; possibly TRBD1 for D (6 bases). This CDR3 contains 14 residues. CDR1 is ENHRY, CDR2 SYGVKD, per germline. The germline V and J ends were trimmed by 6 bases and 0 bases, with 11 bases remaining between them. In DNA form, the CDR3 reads TGTGCCATCAGGGACAGCGTAATGAACACTGAAGCTTTCTTT. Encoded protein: CAIRDSVMNTEAFF.

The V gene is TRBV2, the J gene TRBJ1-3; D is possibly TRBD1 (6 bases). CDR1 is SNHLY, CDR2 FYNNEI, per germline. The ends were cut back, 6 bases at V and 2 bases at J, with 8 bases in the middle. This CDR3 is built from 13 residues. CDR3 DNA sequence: TGTGCCAGCAGGCAGGGGCCTGGAAACACCATATATTTT. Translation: CASRQGPGNTIYF.

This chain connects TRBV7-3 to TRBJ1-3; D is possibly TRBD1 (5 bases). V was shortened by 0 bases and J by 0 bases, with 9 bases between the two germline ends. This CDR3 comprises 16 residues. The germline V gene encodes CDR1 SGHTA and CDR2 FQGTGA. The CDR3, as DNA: TGTGCCAGCAGCTTAACTGGGGCCTCCTCTGGAAACACCATATATTTT. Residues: CASSLTGASSGNTIYF.

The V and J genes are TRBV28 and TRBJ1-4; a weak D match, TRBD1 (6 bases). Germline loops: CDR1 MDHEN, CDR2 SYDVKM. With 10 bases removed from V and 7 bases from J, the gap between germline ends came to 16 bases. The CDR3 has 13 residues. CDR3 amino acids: CATEGGRAEKLFF. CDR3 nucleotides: TGTGCCACCGAGGGGGGGAGGGCTGAAAAACTGTTTTTT.

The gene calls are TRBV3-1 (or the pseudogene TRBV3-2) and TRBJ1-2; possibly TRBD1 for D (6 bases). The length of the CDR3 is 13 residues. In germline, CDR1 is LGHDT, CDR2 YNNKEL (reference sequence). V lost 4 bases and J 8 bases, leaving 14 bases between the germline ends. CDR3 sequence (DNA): TGTGCCAGCAGCCTACAACAGGGATGGGGCTACACCTTC. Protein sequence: CASSLQQGWGYTF.

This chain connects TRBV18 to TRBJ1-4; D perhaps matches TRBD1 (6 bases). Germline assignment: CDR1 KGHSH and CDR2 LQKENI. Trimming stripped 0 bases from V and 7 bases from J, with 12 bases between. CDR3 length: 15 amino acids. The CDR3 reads CASSPPQGMGEKLFF. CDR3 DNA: TGTGCCAGCTCACCACCCCAGGGGATGGGTGAAAAACTGTTTTTT.

In nucleotides, the CDR3 is TGTGCCAGCAGCCCAACCCAACAGGGATCACCCCTCCACTTT. Amino acid sequence: CASSPTQQGSPLHF. This sequence joins TRBV5-6 and TRBJ1-6; possibly TRBD1 for D (6 bases). CDR1 and CDR2 from the germline V gene are SGHDT and YYEEEE. V was pared by 4 bases and J by 10 bases, with 15 bases between. The CDR3 length is 14 residues.

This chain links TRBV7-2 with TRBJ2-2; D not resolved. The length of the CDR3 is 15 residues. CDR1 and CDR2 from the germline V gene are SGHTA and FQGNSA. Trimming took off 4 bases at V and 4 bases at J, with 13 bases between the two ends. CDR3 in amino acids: CASSSTSQVTGELFF. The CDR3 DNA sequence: TGTGCCAGCAGCTCGACCTCCCAGGTCACCGGGGAGCTGTTTTTT.

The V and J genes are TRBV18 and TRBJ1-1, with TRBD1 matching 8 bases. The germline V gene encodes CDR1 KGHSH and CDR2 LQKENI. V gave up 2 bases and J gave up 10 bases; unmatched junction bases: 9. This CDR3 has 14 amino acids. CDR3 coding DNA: TGTGCCAGCTCACCAATAGGACAGGGAGAGGGAGCTTTCTTT. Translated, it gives CASSPIGQGEGAFF.

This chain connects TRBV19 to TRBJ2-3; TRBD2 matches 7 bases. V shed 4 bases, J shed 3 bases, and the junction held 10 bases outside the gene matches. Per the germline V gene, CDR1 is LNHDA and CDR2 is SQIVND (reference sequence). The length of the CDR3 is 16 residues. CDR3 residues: CASSTRDYLLTDTQYF. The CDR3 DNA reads TGTGCCAGTAGTACCCGGGACTATTTATTAACAGATACGCAGTATTTT.